The rows below give T cell receptor beta chains drawn from one sample of a study of T cell responses to AZD1222 COVID-19 vaccine. Here immunoSEQ multiplex PCR was the method, and the copy in TCRdb shows in-frame clones only, minus some. The sample lists 150,000 to 180,000 clones, about 88% seen once, with under 20% in the top ten. The sample was peripheral blood, taken on day 0 of AZD1222 vaccination. The receptors stem from an adult in good health. Each CDR3 is given with its conserved first and last residue. The order of the fields is J gene, clone size, D gene, V gene, CDR3 protein, CDR3 DNA. D genes are given only for firm matches. Expanded clones are given a class, and other clones once, few, many or no size at all.

J: TRBJ1-2; size: few; D: -; V: TRBV6-5; CDR3: CASSYDNYGYTF; DNA: TGTGCCAGCAGTTACGATAACTATGGCTACACCTTC
J: TRBJ2-3; size: -; D: -; V: TRBV12-3/TRBV12-4; CDR3: CASRKTTDTQYF; DNA: TGTGCCAGCAGGAAGACCACAGATACGCAGTATTTT
J: TRBJ1-5; size: -; D: -; V: TRBV19; CDR3: CASSIVRVSSNQPQHF; DNA: TGTGCCAGTAGTATAGTCCGCGTTTCTAGCAATCAGCCCCAGCATTTT
J: TRBJ1-1; size: -; D: -; V: TRBV6-5; CDR3: CASRVPGDTEAFF; DNA: TGTGCCAGCAGAGTTCCCGGGGACACTGAAGCTTTCTTT
J: TRBJ1-6; size: -; D: -; V: TRBV9; CDR3: CASSAGGGLLSPLHF; DNA: TGTGCCAGCAGCGCCGGGGGAGGGTTGCTTTCACCCCTCCACTTT
J: TRBJ1-2; size: -; D: TRBD1; V: TRBV28; CDR3: CASSLSQTGGGRYTF; DNA: TGTGCCAGCAGTTTATCTCAGACAGGGGGCGGACGCTACACCTTC
J: TRBJ1-6; size: -; D: TRBD1; V: TRBV14; CDR3: CASSQAGQGAGSPLHF; DNA: TGTGCCAGCAGCCAAGCGGGACAGGGGGCTGGTTCACCCCTCCACTTT
J: TRBJ1-1; size: few; D: TRBD1; V: TRBV5-4; CDR3: CASTVDRASEAFF; DNA: TGTGCCAGCACGGTGGACAGGGCGAGTGAAGCTTTCTTT
J: TRBJ2-1; size: -; D: TRBD2; V: TRBV10-3; CDR3: CAISERTSGYNEQFF; DNA: TGTGCCATCAGTGAGAGGACTAGCGGCTACAATGAGCAGTTCTTC
J: TRBJ1-5; size: -; D: TRBD1; V: TRBV27; CDR3: CASSTTGRDRGGSNQPQHF; DNA: TGTGCCAGCAGCACCACTGGCCGGGACAGGGGAGGTAGCAATCAGCCCCAGCATTTT
J: TRBJ1-4; size: -; D: TRBD1; V: TRBV5-1; CDR3: CASSLPTQGATNEKLFF; DNA: TGCGCCAGCAGCTTACCCACACAGGGGGCCACTAATGAAAAACTGTTTTTT
J: TRBJ2-4; size: -; D: -; V: TRBV6-1; CDR3: CASSEQGPVGNIQYF; DNA: TGTGCCAGCAGTGAACAAGGACCAGTGGGAAACATTCAGTACTTC
J: TRBJ2-3; size: -; D: TRBD1; V: TRBV27; CDR3: CASSGQGGTDTQYF; DNA: TGTGCCAGCAGCGGACAGGGCGGCACAGATACGCAGTATTTT
J: TRBJ1-5; size: -; D: -; V: TRBV10-3; CDR3: CAISGEGHQNQPQHF; DNA: TGTGCCATCAGTGGAGAGGGACATCAGAATCAGCCCCAGCATTTT
J: TRBJ1-2; size: -; D: TRBD1; V: TRBV27; CDR3: CASSFVPLLTGNYGYTF; DNA: TGTGCCAGCAGTTTCGTCCCACTTCTGACAGGGAACTATGGCTACACCTTC
J: TRBJ1-1; size: -; D: TRBD1; V: TRBV2; CDR3: CASREQGIRGTEAFF; DNA: TGTGCCAGCAGGGAACAGGGGATAAGAGGTACTGAAGCTTTCTTT